The rows below give T cell receptor beta chains drawn from one sample of a study of vaccination and CD4 T cells after COVID-19. These TCRs are of unknown antigen specificity. Using its own MiXCR run on the PCR reads, TCRdb lists one record per CDR3 protein. Found here are 11,000 or so distinct CDR3 sequences, approximately 50% of them singletons; the top ten hold 10% to 15%. Sequencing input: CD4+ T cells from blood, cultured in vitro. The source is a human donor who had recovered from COVID-19. The CDR3 runs from the conserved cysteine through the conserved F or W. D genes are given only for firm matches. Clone size appears in some rows only: once, few, many, or a class for an expanded clone.

v_call,clone_size,d_call,j_call,cdr3_aa,cdr3_nt
TRBV20-1,few,.,TRBJ1-1,CSARQGQSTEAFF,TGCAGTGCTAGGCAGGGGCAAAGCACTGAAGCTTTCTTT
TRBV20-1,.,.,TRBJ2-3,CSALGPQGSGTQYF,TGCAGTGCCCTGGGACCTCAGGGATCTGGTACGCAGTATTTT
TRBV24-1,.,.,TRBJ2-2,CAARSPNTGELFF,TGTGCCGCCAGATCTCCGAACACCGGGGAGCTGTTTTTT
TRBV24-1,.,.,TRBJ2-1,CATSDAQGSYNEQFF,TGTGCCACCAGTGATGCACAGGGATCCTACAATGAGCAGTTCTTC
TRBV5-1,.,.,TRBJ2-3,CASSDQDPDTQYF,TGCGCCAGCAGCGATCAGGACCCAGATACGCAGTATTTT
TRBV10-3,.,.,TRBJ2-3,CAIHPSGTDTQYF,TGTGCCATCCACCCTAGCGGCACAGATACGCAGTATTTT
TRBV6-1,.,TRBD2,TRBJ2-2,CASSGLAGPTGELFF,TGTGCCAGCAGCGGGTTAGCGGGGCCCACCGGGGAGCTGTTTTTT
TRBV7-3,.,TRBD2,TRBJ2-1,CASSRLAGAQYEQFF,TGTGCCAGCAGCCGACTAGCGGGAGCCCAGTATGAGCAGTTCTTC
TRBV20-1,few,TRBD1,TRBJ2-7,CSARGQGAGATYEQYF,TGCAGTGCTAGAGGACAGGGGGCGGGGGCAACCTACGAGCAGTACTTC
TRBV27,.,.,TRBJ1-5,CASSLSGGVTSDSNQPQHF,TGTGCCAGCAGTTTATCAGGCGGAGTCACCTCGGACAGTAATCAGCCCCAGCATTTT
TRBV12-3/TRBV12-4,.,.,TRBJ2-7,CASSREYEQYF,TGTGCCAGCAGTCGGGAGTACGAGCAGTACTTC
TRBV20-1,.,.,TRBJ1-5,CSAGDGRDQPQHF,TGCAGTGCTGGAGACGGGCGGGATCAGCCCCAGCATTTT
TRBV6-1,.,.,TRBJ1-5,CASSPDGNQPQHF,TGTGCCAGCAGCCCGGATGGCAATCAGCCCCAGCATTTT
TRBV20-1,.,.,TRBJ2-5,CSASGGQLTQYF,TGCAGTGCTAGCGGGGGGCAATTGACCCAGTACTTC
TRBV20-1,few,TRBD2,TRBJ2-6,CSARTRQPLAGGFGANVLTF,TGCAGTGCTAGAACCCGGCAGCCCCTAGCGGGAGGGTTTGGGGCCAACGTCCTGACTTTC
TRBV20-1,few,.,TRBJ2-1,CSASVLDSSMGNEQFF,TGCAGTGCTAGCGTTTTAGACTCCTCCATGGGCAATGAGCAGTTCTTC
TRBV6-1,.,TRBD1,TRBJ1-1,CASSPGQGNTEAFF,TGTGCCAGCAGTCCCGGACAGGGGAACACTGAAGCTTTCTTT
TRBV6-1,once,.,TRBJ2-7,CASRSGYEQYF,TGTGCCAGCAGAAGCGGCTACGAGCAGTACTTC
TRBV18,.,.,TRBJ1-2,CASSPNTDANGYTF,TGTGCCAGCTCACCTAATACTGACGCCAATGGCTACACCTTC
TRBV7-6,few,.,TRBJ1-1,CASSRIPGGTEAFF,TGTGCCAGCAGCCGCATACCGGGTGGCACTGAAGCTTTCTTT
TRBV10-3,.,.,TRBJ2-3,CAIRGEGLSSNRASTDTQYF,TGTGCCATCAGGGGGGAAGGACTAAGTAGTAACCGAGCTAGCACAGATACGCAGTATTTT
TRBV7-8,few,.,TRBJ2-1,CASSPEEVSNEQFF,TGTGCCAGCAGCCCGGAAGAGGTTAGCAATGAGCAGTTCTTC
TRBV2,.,.,TRBJ2-7,CASSVGTWGYEQYF,TGTGCCAGCAGTGTAGGGACATGGGGGTACGAGCAGTACTTC
TRBV6-1,few,.,TRBJ2-1,CASTRLRGNNEQFF,TGTGCCAGCACCCGATTACGGGGGAACAATGAGCAGTTCTTC
TRBV2,.,TRBD1,TRBJ1-2,CASRGDSYYGYTF,TGTGCCAGCAGAGGGGACAGTTACTATGGCTACACCTTC
TRBV7-8,.,.,TRBJ1-6,CASSLAERPINSPLHF,TGTGCCAGCAGCTTAGCGGAGAGACCGATTAATTCACCCCTCCACTTT
TRBV29-1,.,.,TRBJ1-3,CSVGAGNTIYF,TGCAGCGTGGGAGCTGGAAACACCATATATTTT
TRBV20-1,once,TRBD2,TRBJ2-1,CSAPLPGLAGRNEQFF,TGCAGTGCTCCTCTTCCGGGACTAGCGGGACGCAATGAGCAGTTCTTC
TRBV7-9,.,.,TRBJ2-4,CASSSRVFGNIQYF,TGTGCCAGCAGCTCCAGGGTTTTCGGAAACATTCAGTACTTC
TRBV11-2,.,.,TRBJ1-1,CASSLDSQIEAFF,TGTGCCAGCAGCTTAGATTCCCAGATCGAAGCTTTCTTT
TRBV5-1,.,TRBD1,TRBJ2-3,CASSPGTGRGADTQYF,TGCGCCAGCAGCCCGGGGACAGGGAGAGGGGCAGATACGCAGTATTTT
TRBV21-1,.,.,TRBJ2-6,CASSNGTSGNSSGANVLTF,TGTGCCAGCAGCAATGGGACTAGCGGGAATAGCTCTGGGGCCAACGTCCTGACTTTC
TRBV6-1,.,.,TRBJ1-1,CASSVGAHTEAFF,TGTGCCAGCAGTGTGGGGGCACACACTGAAGCTTTCTTT
TRBV27,few,.,TRBJ2-2,CASSRSGGELFF,TGTGCCAGCAGTCGGTCGGGAGGGGAGCTGTTTTTT
TRBV20-1,.,.,TRBJ2-1,CSARDPERGAYNEQFF,TGCAGTGCTAGAGATCCCGAAAGGGGCGCCTACAATGAGCAGTTCTTC
TRBV12-3/TRBV12-4,.,.,TRBJ1-1,CASSLYPDTEAFF,TGTGCCAGCAGTTTATACCCCGACACTGAAGCTTTCTTT
TRBV12-3/TRBV12-4,.,.,TRBJ2-5,CASSFSRETQYF,TGTGCCAGCAGTTTTAGTAGGGAGACCCAGTACTTC
TRBV6-2/TRBV6-3,.,.,TRBJ2-1,CASSEQDGSYNEQFF,TGTGCCAGCAGCGAGCAGGACGGCTCCTACAATGAGCAGTTCTTC
TRBV6-7,few,TRBD2,TRBJ2-5,CASSSWAAGGPKETQYF,TGTGCCAGCAGTTCGTGGGCAGCGGGAGGGCCGAAAGAGACCCAGTACTTC
TRBV30,.,.,TRBJ2-5,CAWSVLLGTETQYF,TGTGCCTGGAGTGTACTTCTTGGGACGGAGACCCAGTACTTC
TRBV21-1,.,.,TRBJ2-2,CASSTRFRLAGGKNTGELFF,TGTGCCAGCAGCACCCGGTTCCGACTAGCGGGAGGAAAGAACACCGGGGAGCTGTTTTTT
TRBV6-2/TRBV6-3,.,TRBD1,TRBJ2-1,CASRKRDRGHNEQFF,TGTGCCAGCAGGAAAAGGGACAGGGGGCACAATGAGCAGTTCTTC
TRBV2,.,.,TRBJ1-6,CASRWTDVNNSPLHF,TGTGCCAGCAGGTGGACAGACGTCAATAATTCACCCCTCCACTTT
TRBV2,.,.,TRBJ2-5,CASSLGGAGEGETQYF,TGTGCCAGCAGTCTGGGGGGAGCCGGGGAAGGGGAGACCCAGTACTTC
TRBV5-6,once,.,TRBJ1-2,CASSLGRRDLYGYTF,TGTGCCAGCAGCTTGGGACGCAGGGATCTCTATGGCTACACCTTC
TRBV28,.,.,TRBJ2-3,CASSQYSTDTQYF,TGTGCCAGCAGTCAATATAGCACAGATACGCAGTATTTT
TRBV7-3,few,.,TRBJ1-1,CASSASRDTEAFF,TGTGCCAGCAGCGCATCCAGGGACACTGAAGCTTTCTTT
TRBV6-2/TRBV6-3,.,.,TRBJ2-3,CASRRTDTQYF,TGTGCCAGCAGACGTACAGATACGCAGTATTTT
TRBV6-1,.,TRBD1,TRBJ1-5,CASSQRAGQGVAWQPQHF,TGTGCCAGCAGTCAACGAGCCGGACAGGGGGTTGCCTGGCAGCCCCAGCATTTT